The present TCR beta chain was sequenced within a study of blood T cell repertoires in COVID-19. Only in-frame clones appear in the TCRdb table, and some are missing; sequencing was by immunoSEQ multiplex PCR. In the table there are 35,000 to 50,000 clones, roughly 82% of which are singletons. CDR3 size: 16 residues. Trimming cost V 3 bases and J 6 bases; bases outside gene matches: 7. Germline CDR1 SEHNR, CDR2 FQNEAQ (reference sequence). The sequencing input was peripheral blood. V and J are TRBV7-9 and TRBJ2-3; 12 bases line up with TRBD1. This clonotype originated in a man in his forties or fifties with active or convalescent COVID-19. For the CDR3, the DNA is TGTGCCAGCAGCTTTCTCACCGGGACAGGGGGCGATACGCAGTATTTT. Amino acid sequence: CASSFLTGTGGDTQYF.